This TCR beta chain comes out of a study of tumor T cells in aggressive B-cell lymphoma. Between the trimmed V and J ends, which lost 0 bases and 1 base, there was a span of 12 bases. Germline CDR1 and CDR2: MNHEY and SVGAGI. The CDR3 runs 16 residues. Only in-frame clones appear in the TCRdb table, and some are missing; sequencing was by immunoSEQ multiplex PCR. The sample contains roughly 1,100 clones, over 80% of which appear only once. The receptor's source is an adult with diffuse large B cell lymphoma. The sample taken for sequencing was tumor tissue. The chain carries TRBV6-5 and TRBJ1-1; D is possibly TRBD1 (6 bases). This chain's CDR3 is CASSYSNRVRNTEAFF. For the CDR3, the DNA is TGTGCCAGCAGTTACTCGAACAGGGTGAGGAACACTGAAGCTTTCTTT.